This T cell receptor beta chain originates from a study of blood T cell repertoires in COVID-19. Background on the study: The origin of the acute and convalescent COVID-19 samples was the United States, Italy and Spain.

Using immunoSEQ multiplex PCR, the repertoire was profiled, and TCRdb retains in-frame clones only, with some absent. Of 200,000 to 250,000 clones listed, around 84% are singletons. The study drew participants aged roughly 18 to 95 years from fewer than 30 US areas. Germline CDR1 LGHDT, CDR2 YNNKEL (reference sequence). V lost 2 bases to trimming and J lost 7 bases, with 12 bases between them. The CDR3 is 15 residues long. Sample: PBMCs or T cells enriched from blood (not recorded which). This chain links TRBV3-1 (or the pseudogene TRBV3-2) with TRBJ1-6; TRBD1 might be the D (6 bases). The TCR originated in a man aged 30 to 39 with acute COVID-19. The CDR3, as DNA: TGTGCCAGCAGCCAATTACAGGGATTGAATTCACCCCTCCACTTT. Translating it yields CASSQLQGLNSPLHF.